The entry below describes one TCR beta chain. Its antigen remains unknown. The data were produced by immunoSEQ multiplex PCR, yet TCRdb's version contains in-frame clones alone and is incomplete. The sample yields about 24,000 clones, about 74% seen once. This sample is drawn from a study of vaccination effects on CD4 cells after COVID-19. CDR3 length: 16 residues. Overall study findings and caveats: Recruitment yielded few convalescent patients, and the study had no early post-infection timepoints.

Viral peptide pools were used in the ViraFEST assay to expand antigen-specific CD4+ T cells, and sequencing came afterward. Cells that had been cultured for about 10 days were the source of isolated CD4+ T cells. None of these healthy vaccinees had been infected with SARS-CoV-2 before vaccination. The clonotype was recovered from a human donor who received a COVID-19 vaccine. The material was CD4+ T cells from PBMCs cultured with HCoV-NL63 spike peptides, obtained before COVID-19 vaccination. The chain combines TRBV21-1 with TRBJ2-1; the DNA was not compared with TRBD2, the D call given in the table. TRBV21-1 is listed as a pseudogene. The CDR3 spells CASSKLRRDENNEQFF. CDR3 bases: TGTGCCAGCAGCAAGCTAAGGAGGGATGAGAACAATGAGCAGTTCTTC.